This is a list of T cell receptor beta chains from one sample in a study of T cells of healthy individuals. TCRdb processed the 5' RACE reads anew with MiXCR; each CDR3 protein has one entry. The table lists 85,000 to 100,000 distinct CDR3 sequences, around 17% of them singletons. The receptor source for this set is a human donor in good health. CDR3s include the opening cysteine and the closing phenylalanine or tryptophan.

v_call | cdr3_length | cdr3_aa
TRBV4-1 | 18 | CASSQDGSGLGLGSPLHF
TRBV18 | 13 | CASSQQASYEQYF
TRBV28 | 13 | CASSFPGGGGQYF
TRBV7-6 | 18 | CASSLGPFSGRAIDEQFF
TRBV10-3 | 12 | CAISEIESPLHF
TRBV6-6 | 18 | CASSYGGTSGGWTDTQYF
TRBV5-1 | 14 | CASRPGHSSYEQYF
TRBV5-1 | 13 | CASSLGFTDTQYF
TRBV6-5 | 14 | CASRPGQGQYTQYF
TRBV2 | 13 | CASNIAGYNEQFF
TRBV27 | 16 | CASSYTWTGGDQPQHF
TRBV6-2/TRBV6-3 | 15 | CASSRPGQGWETQYF
TRBV6-5 | 13 | CASSTGDNYGYTF
TRBV7-9 | 14 | CASSRGTIEEKLFF
TRBV4-3 | 14 | CASSQALSYNEQFF
TRBV6-5 | 15 | CASSYQPGVTGELFF
TRBV6-2/TRBV6-3 | 12 | CASSYGVREAFF
TRBV12-3/TRBV12-4 | 15 | CASSLTSGGAGEQFF
TRBV20-1 | 13 | CSAREVGRAEAFF
TRBV20-1 | 15 | CSAPLSGVDYNEQFF
TRBV4-1 | 14 | CASSQEATSRPQHF
TRBV24-1 | 14 | CATSDPERGDTQYF
TRBV2 | 14 | CASTPKGPYNEQFF
TRBV7-6 | 15 | CASSLGYRGRETQYF
TRBV6-2/TRBV6-3 | 14 | CASSTGTLNQPQHF
TRBV10-3 | 13 | CATGGGISYEQYF
TRBV15 | 14 | CATKDRGWNTEAFF
TRBV6-5 | 16 | CASSYGGGGKNQPQHF
TRBV6-2/TRBV6-3 | 15 | CASSYSGGATDTQYF
TRBV20-1 | 14 | CSASPNRVNQPQHF
TRBV30 | 13 | CAWSPGHDYEQYF
TRBV6-6 | 13 | CASSSAPPNEQFF
TRBV5-1 | 15 | CASSLLGPKDTEAFF
TRBV4-3 | 17 | CASSQEGAGGSYNEQFF
TRBV7-2 | 14 | CASSPSGSTYEQYF
TRBV5-1 | 12 | CASSLGGYGYTF
TRBV4-3 | 12 | CASSQVGTEAFF
TRBV5-6 | 13 | CASSFRTGVEAFF
TRBV20-1 | 13 | CSARHSRGEKLFF
TRBV6-2/TRBV6-3 | 15 | CASSPPRDRDEKLFF
TRBV6-5 | 14 | CASSDGTGDEKLFF
TRBV18 | 15 | CASSPQRGAAGEQYF
TRBV29-1 | 16 | CSVARYASFSSYEQYF
TRBV7-9 | 15 | CASSPLVGANREAFF
TRBV18 | 13 | CASPDSSGHTQYF
TRBV6-6 | 15 | CASVPDLLEGSPLHF
TRBV7-6 | 15 | CASSSTFRDYNEQFF
TRBV29-1 | 14 | CSVRRGTDSYEQYF
TRBV28 | 16 | CASSVPGTPTYNEQFF
TRBV10-3 | 12 | CAISQMGDGAFF
TRBV11-1 | 18 | CASSLAPGQAGRNTEAFF
TRBV29-1 | 15 | CSVEKGGPSSYEQYF
TRBV20-1 | 12 | CSALKTGLAQYF
TRBV6-1 | 15 | CASSDRGGLPWEQFF
TRBV9 | 14 | CASTLDISGNTIYF
TRBV5-6 | 15 | CASSLWSRGGQPQHF
TRBV7-8 | 13 | CASSLVWNSPLHF
TRBV12-3/TRBV12-4 | 15 | CASRTGTASYNEQFF
TRBV9 | 15 | CASSVGQGRTDTQYF
TRBV9 | 15 | CDSSVFGTLNSPLHF